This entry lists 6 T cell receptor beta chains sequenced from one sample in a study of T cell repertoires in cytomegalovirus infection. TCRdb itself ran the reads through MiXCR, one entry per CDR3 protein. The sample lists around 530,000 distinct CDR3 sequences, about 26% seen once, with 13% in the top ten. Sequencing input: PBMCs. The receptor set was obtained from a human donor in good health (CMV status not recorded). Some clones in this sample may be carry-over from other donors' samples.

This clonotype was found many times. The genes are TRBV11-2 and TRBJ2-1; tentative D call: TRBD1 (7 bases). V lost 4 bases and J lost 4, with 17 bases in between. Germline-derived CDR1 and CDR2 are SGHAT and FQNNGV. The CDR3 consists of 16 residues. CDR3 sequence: CASSSWRQGGYNEQFF. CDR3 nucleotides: TGTGCCAGCAGCTCCTGGAGACAGGGAGGTTACAATGAGCAGTTCTTC.

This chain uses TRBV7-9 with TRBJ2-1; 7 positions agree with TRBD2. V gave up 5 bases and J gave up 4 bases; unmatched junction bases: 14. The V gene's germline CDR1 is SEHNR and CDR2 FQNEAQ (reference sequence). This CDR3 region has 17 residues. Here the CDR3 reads CASSPRRSGTGYNEQFF. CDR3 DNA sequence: TGTGCCAGCAGCCCCCGCCGCAGCGGGACGGGGTACAATGAGCAGTTCTTC. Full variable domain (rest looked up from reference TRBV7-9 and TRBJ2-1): DTGVSQNPRHKITKRGQNVTFRCDPISEHNRLYWYRQTLGQGPEFLTYFQNEAQLEKSRLLSDRFSAERPKGSFSTLEIQRTEQGDSAMYLCASSPRRSGTGYNEQFFGPGTRLTVL.

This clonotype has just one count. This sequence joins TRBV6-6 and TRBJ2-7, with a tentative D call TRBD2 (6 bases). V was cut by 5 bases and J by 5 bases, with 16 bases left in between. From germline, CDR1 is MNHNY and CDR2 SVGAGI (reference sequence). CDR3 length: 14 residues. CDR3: CASSAGRIPDEQYF. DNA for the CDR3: TGTGCCAGCAGTGCGGGACGGATTCCGGACGAGCAGTACTTC.

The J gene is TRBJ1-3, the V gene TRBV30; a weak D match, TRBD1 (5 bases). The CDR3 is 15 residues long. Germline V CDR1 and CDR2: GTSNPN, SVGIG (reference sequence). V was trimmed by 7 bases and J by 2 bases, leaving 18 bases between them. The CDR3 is CAFASAGIPGNTIYF. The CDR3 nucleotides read TGTGCCTTCGCGTCGGCAGGGATCCCTGGAAACACCATATATTTT.

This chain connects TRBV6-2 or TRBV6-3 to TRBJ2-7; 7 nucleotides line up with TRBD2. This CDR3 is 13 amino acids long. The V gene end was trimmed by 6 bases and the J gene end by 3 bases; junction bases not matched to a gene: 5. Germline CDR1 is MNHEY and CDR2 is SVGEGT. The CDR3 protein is CASRTSAGYEQYV. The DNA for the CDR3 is TGTGCCAGCAGAACTAGCGCCGGCTACGAGCAGTACGTC.

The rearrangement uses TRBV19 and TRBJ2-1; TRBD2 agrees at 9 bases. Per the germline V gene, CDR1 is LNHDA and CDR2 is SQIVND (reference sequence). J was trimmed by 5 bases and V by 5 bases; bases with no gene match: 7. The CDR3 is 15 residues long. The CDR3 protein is CASSALASGNNEQFF. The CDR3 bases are TGTGCCAGTAGTGCCCTCGCTAGCGGGAACAATGAGCAGTTCTTC.